Reported below is one T cell receptor (beta chain). The V gene end was trimmed by 4 bases and the J gene end by 7 bases; junction bases not matched to a gene: 2. Per germline, CDR1 MDHEN and CDR2 SYDVKM. The length of the CDR3 is 14 residues. As handled by the study authors: Estimation of nucleated cell counts was performed using reference gene primer amplification. The protocol was immunoSEQ multiplex PCR, while the TCRdb copy is restricted to in-frame clones and leaves out a portion. The V and J calls and the clone size are those of that table, but D and trimming were determined from the DNA. The sample holds 150,000 to 200,000 clones, about 92% seen once. This sample is part of a study of blood T cell repertoires in COVID-19. Study-wide context: The analysed material was cDNA or gDNA that came from T cells, B-cell-depleted T cells, or PBMCs.

The chain links TRBV28 to TRBJ2-1; 12 bases align to TRBD1. Sample: peripheral blood. This sequence was found in a man younger than 45 with COVID-19, enrolled during active disease. The DNA for the CDR3 is TGTGCCAGCAGTTGGGACAGGGGGCGGAATGAGCAGTTCTTC. It is translated as CASSWDRGRNEQFF.